These T cell receptor beta chains were read from a single sample in a study of blood T cells in healthy people across ages. TCRdb called the 5' RACE reads again in MiXCR, with one record for every CDR3 protein. The sample includes fewer than 2,000,000 distinct CDR3 sequences, about 39% of them seen just once. The sample consisted of blood. The receptors here all came from a human donor in good health. CDR3s leave out the opening cysteine and the closing phenylalanine or tryptophan.

v_call | cdr3_aa
TRBV9 | ASSLQMGSPLH
TRBV4-3 | ASSKAVGGSGYT
TRBV2 | ATERFRDRLVRGYT
TRBV11-3 | ASSYPGLTDTQY
TRBV7-2 | ASSFQADPQDTQY
TRBV27 | ASSLSSGSSSPLH
TRBV5-1 | ASSGQGVNYGYT
TRBV7-9 | ASSFPDRRDGYT
TRBV12-3/TRBV12-4 | ASSLRGVDGYT
TRBV29-1 | SAAGLGGTEAF
TRBV3-1 | ASSHWRGATGNEQF
TRBV4-3 | ASSQELRGLDEQF
TRBV9 | ASSPGGRRSYNEQF
TRBV4-3 | ASSLVGGPTEAF
TRBV12-3/TRBV12-4 | ASSALAGGPGETQY
TRBV19 | ASSIPRGTGANYGYT
TRBV12-3/TRBV12-4 | ASSVSGSSYNEQF
TRBV20-1 | SADRQDREQY
TRBV25-1 | ASSDRDRASYEQY
TRBV12-3/TRBV12-4 | ASRQLQGPQH
TRBV12-3/TRBV12-4 | ASSCGGPFNEQF
TRBV20-1 | SASEGLLNQPQH
TRBV7-3 | ASSGQVGETQY
TRBV7-9 | ASSRTRVKDTDTQY
TRBV27 | ASTNSGGVTEQF
TRBV5-1 | ASRAWSANTGELF
TRBV5-1 | ASSPLGPNNEQF
TRBV6-5 | ASSLFSGGVYNEQF
TRBV28 | ASREQVIDTEAF
TRBV3-1 | ASSTELNSEQY
TRBV4-1 | ASSHLHGGPEQETQY
TRBV24-1 | ATSDSSGPSYEQY
TRBV30 | AWSGRGGLNEKLF
TRBV6-1 | ASRHRPNQPQH
TRBV7-9 | ASRRDRQLSDT
TRBV27 | ASSWGPGFTDTQY
TRBV4-2 | ASSQDEGTSGYT
TRBV7-9 | ASTYLMINYYNEQY
TRBV4-1 | ASSQDSASSYEQY
TRBV7-2 | ASSLMSSVNEQF
TRBV29-1 | SVGQGRPNTEAF
TRBV6-5 | ASSTPTSLPGGYT
TRBV5-1 | ASSLEWTPGNQPQH
TRBV28 | ASSFSGRGGDYEQY
TRBV11-2 | ASSPLAGTEAF
TRBV9 | ASRTGTGTGELF